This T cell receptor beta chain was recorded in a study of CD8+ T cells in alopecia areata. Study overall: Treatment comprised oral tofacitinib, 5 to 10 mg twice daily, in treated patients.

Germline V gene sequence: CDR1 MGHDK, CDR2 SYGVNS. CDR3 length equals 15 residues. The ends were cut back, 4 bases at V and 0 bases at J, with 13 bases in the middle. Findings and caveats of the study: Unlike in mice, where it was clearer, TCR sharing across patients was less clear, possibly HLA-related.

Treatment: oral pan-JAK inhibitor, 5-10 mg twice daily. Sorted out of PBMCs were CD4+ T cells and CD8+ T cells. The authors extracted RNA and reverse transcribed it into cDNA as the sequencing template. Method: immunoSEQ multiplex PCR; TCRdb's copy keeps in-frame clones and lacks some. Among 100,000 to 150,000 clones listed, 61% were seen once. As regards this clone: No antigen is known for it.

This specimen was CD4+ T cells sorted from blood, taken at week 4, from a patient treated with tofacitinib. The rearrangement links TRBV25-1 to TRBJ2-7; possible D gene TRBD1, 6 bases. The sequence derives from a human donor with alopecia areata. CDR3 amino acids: CASSAQGSGSYEQYF. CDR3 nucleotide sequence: TGTGCCAGCAGTGCTCAGGGGTCGGGCTCCTACGAGCAGTACTTC.